Each of the 20 T cell receptor beta chains below was sequenced from the same sample in a study of control samples from healthy donors and cancer patients. This table comes from immunoSEQ multiplex PCR, and its TCRdb copy is limited to in-frame clones, with some not included. The sample consists of about 73,000 clones, just under 90% of them appearing once. The specimen was PBMCs. Receptors were obtained from a man aged 55-75 years with lung cancer.

The chain joins TRBV27 to TRBJ2-2; 9 bases are a match to TRBD1. Germline CDR1 MNHEY, CDR2 SMNVEV (reference sequence). Trimming took 5 bases from V and 4 from J; bases not matched to a gene: 8. The CDR3 runs 16 residues. The CDR3 here is CASSPIPGQGTGELFF. CDR3 in DNA: TGTGCCAGCAGTCCCATTCCGGGACAGGGCACCGGGGAGCTGTTTTTT.

This chain links TRBV5-1 with TRBJ2-7, with D unclear. The CDR3 runs to 14 residues. CDR1 is SGHRS and CDR2 is YFSETQ in the germline V gene. Trimming removed 0 bases from V and 2 bases from J, with 9 bases in between. In DNA, the CDR3 is TGCGCCAGCAGCTTGGAAGCGACAACCTACGAGCAGTACTTC. Encoded protein: CASSLEATTYEQYF.

This rearrangement joins TRBV2 to TRBJ1-3; the match to TRBD1 covers 7 bases. The CDR3 consists of 13 residues. Germline values: CDR1 SNHLY, CDR2 FYNNEI. With 8 bases clipped from V and 2 bases from J, the junction kept 3 bases outside the gene matches. The DNA for the CDR3 is TGTGCCAGCCGACAGGGCGCTGGAAACACCATATATTTT. It specifies CASRQGAGNTIYF.

The rearrangement joins TRBV6-1 to TRBJ2-2; the D gene could be TRBD1 or TRBD2 (6 bases each). Germline V gives CDR1 MNHNS, CDR2 SASEGT. Trimming pared 1 base from V and 6 bases from J, leaving 18 bases between. CDR3 size: 17 residues. In nucleotides, the CDR3 is TGTGCCAGCAGTGAAGGGGGGGCAGGATGGAAGGCCGGGGAGCTGTTTTTT. Translation gives CASSEGGAGWKAGELFF.

J is TRBJ1-5 and V is TRBV5-1, with D tentatively TRBD1 (5 bases). Germline loops: CDR1 SGHRS, CDR2 YFSETQ. This CDR3 has 14 amino acids. Trimming pared 4 bases from V and 4 bases from J, leaving 12 bases between. CDR3 region: CASSPLGGNQPQHF. The CDR3 coding sequence is TGCGCCAGCAGCCCCCTGGGGGGAAATCAGCCCCAGCATTTT.

This clone came up a few times. The CDR3 DNA sequence: TGTGCCAGCAGAGCCGGGACAGAGGTCACAGATACGCAGTATTTT. This encodes CASRAGTEVTDTQYF. The rearrangement uses TRBV6-4 and TRBJ2-3; 7 bases agree with TRBD1. Trimming removed 6 bases from V and 2 bases from J; junction bases left unmatched: 8. Germline values: CDR1 MRHNA, CDR2 SNTAGT. The CDR3 covers 15 residues.

The chain employs TRBV7-2 and TRBJ2-2, with no clear D. V lost 1 base to trimming and J lost 3 bases, with 9 bases between them. The CDR3 sequence is 15 residues long. Germline V gene data show CDR1 as SGHTA and CDR2 as FQGNSA. This chain's CDR3 is CASSLGYPYTGELFF. The CDR3 DNA sequence: TGTGCCAGCAGCTTAGGCTACCCTTACACCGGGGAGCTGTTTTTT.

V and J are TRBV7-3 and TRBJ1-2; D is ambiguous. The length of the CDR3 is 15 residues. Germline V gene sequence: CDR1 SGHTA, CDR2 FQGTGA. Deletions cut 2 bases from V and 4 bases from J, with 14 bases between. The CDR3 reads CASSLAQQLVYGYTF. DNA of the CDR3: TGTGCCAGCAGCTTAGCGCAGCAGTTAGTCTATGGCTACACCTTC.

The rearrangement joins TRBV5-8 to TRBJ1-5; 8 bases match TRBD1. Germline CDR1 SGHTS, CDR2 YDEGEE. The J segment lost 1 base and the V segment lost 4 bases, leaving 4 bases of the junction unmatched. There are 15 residues in the CDR3. In nucleotides, the CDR3 is TGTGCCAGCAGCACAGGGGGTTCGAGCAATCAGCCCCAGCATTTT. It yields the protein CASSTGGSSNQPQHF. Full variable domain (outside the CDR3, taken from reference TRBV5-8 and TRBJ1-5): EAGVTQSPTHLIKTRGQQATLRCSPISGHTSVYWYQQALGLGLQFLLWYDEGEERNRGNFPPRFSGRQFPNYSSELNVNALELEDSALYLCASSTGGSSNQPQHFGDGTRLSIL.

The chain has TRBV6-5 and TRBJ2-2; 8 bases are shared with TRBD1. Germline loops: CDR1 MNHEY, CDR2 SVGAGI. The J segment lost 7 bases and the V segment lost 4 bases, leaving 11 bases of the junction unmatched. The CDR3 totals 16 residues. The chain's CDR3 is CASSFGGRGRIGELFF. The DNA for the CDR3 is TGTGCCAGCAGTTTCGGCGGCAGGGGGCGTATCGGGGAGCTGTTTTTT.

The chain links TRBV24-1 to TRBJ1-2; D is unclear. Germline CDR1 reads KGHDR; CDR2 reads SFDVKD. V shed 4 bases and J shed 7 bases, with 12 bases lying between them. The CDR3 runs to 13 residues. The CDR3 bases are TGTGCCACCAGTGACCGGTGGGCTGGTGGCTACACCTTC. Protein product: CATSDRWAGGYTF.

This clone showed up just a few times. The chain has TRBV3-1 (or the pseudogene TRBV3-2) and TRBJ2-2, with D perhaps being TRBD1 or TRBD2 (5 bases each). CDR3 size: 14 residues. Germline loops: CDR1 LGHDT, CDR2 YNNKEL (reference sequence). V lost 3 bases and J 2 bases, leaving 7 bases between the germline ends. The CDR3: CASSQRGNTGELFF. For the CDR3, the DNA is TGTGCCAGCAGCCAGAGGGGCAACACCGGGGAGCTGTTTTTT.

The chain uses TRBV6-6 and TRBJ1-1; possibly TRBD1 for D (6 bases). V was clipped by 0 bases and J by 1 base, with 9 bases between them. This CDR3 is 15 amino acids long. Germline V gene lookup returns CDR1 MNHNY and CDR2 SVGAGI (reference sequence). The CDR3 DNA reads TGTGCCAGCAGTTACTCGGGGACACAGAACACTGAAGCTTTCTTT. Translation gives CASSYSGTQNTEAFF.

This sequence joins TRBV27 and TRBJ2-7, with a weak D call TRBD1 (6 bases). Germline V lookup: CDR1 MNHEY, CDR2 SMNVEV (reference sequence). V gave up 2 bases and J gave up 2 bases, with 13 bases separating them. The CDR3 runs to 15 residues. The CDR3 DNA reads as TGTGCCAGCAGTTTACTGGGGGCTACTCCCTACGAGCAGTACTTC. Translation gives CASSLLGATPYEQYF.

This rearrangement joins TRBV29-1 to TRBJ2-2, with D maybe TRBD1 (5 bases). Trimming removed 7 bases at V and 1 base at J, with 7 bases between. This CDR3 region has 12 residues. Germline V gene lookup returns CDR1 SQVTM and CDR2 ANQGSEA. CDR3 in DNA: TGCAGCGCTGGACAGAACACCGGGGAGCTGTTTTTT. Its protein product is CSAGQNTGELFF.

The genes are TRBV2 and TRBJ1-2; D is unresolved. Germline V gene data show CDR1 as SNHLY and CDR2 as FYNNEI. This CDR3 region has 14 residues. Trimming pared 0 bases from V and 4 bases from J, leaving 9 bases between. The DNA of the CDR3 is TGTGCCAGCAGTGAAGCGCAAGGGAGCTATGGCTACACCTTC. Protein sequence: CASSEAQGSYGYTF.

This chain links TRBV15 with TRBJ2-2; D remains unclear. This CDR3 contains 13 residues. The germline V and J ends were trimmed by 1 base and 6 bases, with 6 bases remaining between them. Germline CDR1 LNHNV, CDR2 YYDKDF (reference sequence). DNA for the CDR3: TGTGCCACCAGCAGAGCGCAACCCGGGGAGCTGTTTTTT. This translates into CATSRAQPGELFF.

The chain recombines TRBV9 with TRBJ2-2, with D possibly TRBD1 on 6 matching bases. Looked up from germline, CDR1 is SGDLS and CDR2 is YYNGEE. The V gene lost 3 bases and the J gene lost 3 bases, with 12 bases spanning the gap. This CDR3 has 15 residues. Here the CDR3 reads CASSELGAYTGELFF. In DNA, the CDR3 is TGTGCCAGCAGCGAGTTGGGGGCTTACACCGGGGAGCTGTTTTTT.

The gene calls are TRBV7-2 and TRBJ1-4, with D tentatively TRBD1 (5 bases). The CDR3 loop spans 13 amino acids. CDR1 and CDR2 (germline): SGHTA, FQGNSA. V was pared by 10 bases and J by 2 bases, with 11 bases between. CDR3 in DNA: TGTGCCACCTCAGGGTCCACTAATGAAAAACTGTTTTTT. It is translated as CATSGSTNEKLFF.

J is TRBJ2-7 and V is TRBV6-5, with 8 bases identical to TRBD2. Germline CDR1 is MNHEY and CDR2 is SVGAGI. CDR3 length equals 15 residues. V shed 8 bases and J 1 base; nucleotides not matched to a gene: 10. The CDR3 DNA is TGTGCCAGCCGACCGGGTTCGGGAGGGTCCTACGAGCAGTACTTC. Its protein product is CASRPGSGGSYEQYF.